Presented here are 25 T cell receptor beta chains from one specimen sequenced in a study of cytomegalovirus exposure and HLA in healthy donors. Primers for the PCR totalled 60 Vbeta and 13 Jbeta. Repertoires were generated with immunoSEQ multiplex PCR, while TCRdb's copy carries only in-frame clones and drops some. This sample has 90,000 to 100,000 clones; around 70% occur once, and the top ten carry roughly 2.8%. Source material: PBMCs. These receptors were obtained from a man in his fifties in good health and CMV-seronegative.

The chain employs TRBV7-2 and TRBJ1-5; no firm D call. CDR1 and CDR2 (germline): SGHTA, FQGNSA. The CDR3 runs 15 residues. Trimming removed 5 bases from V and 1 base from J, with 12 bases in between. The CDR3 loop reads CASSPRVWSNQPQHF. The CDR3 DNA reads as TGTGCCAGCAGCCCTAGAGTGTGGAGCAATCAGCCCCAGCATTTT.

The rearrangement links TRBV7-9 to TRBJ1-5, with unresolved D. Trimming took 2 bases from V and 7 from J, leaving 12 bases between them. The CDR3 is 14 residues long. Germline CDR1 SEHNR, CDR2 FQNEAQ (reference sequence). CDR3 DNA: TGTGCCAGCAGCTTATCCGGAGGAGGGCAGCCCCAGCATTTT. Its protein product is CASSLSGGGQPQHF.

The chain links TRBV4-3 to TRBJ2-1, with D possibly matching TRBD2 (5 bases). CDR3 length: 15 amino acids. Per the germline V gene, CDR1 is LGHNA and CDR2 is YSLEER. V was trimmed by 0 bases and J by 9 bases, leaving 15 bases between them. DNA of the CDR3: TGCGCCAGCAGCCAAGAGCTAGCCCACGGATCTGAGCAGTTCTTC. Protein: CASSQELAHGSEQFF.

The chain carries TRBV5-1 and TRBJ2-1; 11 bases map to TRBD2. Germline assignment: CDR1 SGHRS and CDR2 YFSETQ. V dropped 2 bases and J dropped 4; count of bases not matched to a gene: 5. The CDR3 sequence is 16 residues long. Here the CDR3 DNA reads TGCGCCAGCAGCTTCGCCGGGACTAGCGGATACAATGAGCAGTTCTTC. Translated, it gives CASSFAGTSGYNEQFF.

The rearrangement joins TRBV13 to TRBJ2-3, with D unresolved. CDR3 length: 13 residues. CDR1 and CDR2 (germline): PRHDT, FYEKMQ (reference sequence). V was shortened by 5 bases and J by 4 bases, with 10 bases between the two germline ends. CDR3 region: CASSRLRADTQYF. The CDR3 coding sequence is TGTGCCAGCAGCCGGCTTCGGGCAGATACGCAGTATTTT.

This chain links TRBV2 with TRBJ2-7, with D perhaps matching TRBD1 (7 bases). The CDR3 has 16 amino acids. V shed 8 bases and J shed 4 bases, with 24 bases lying between them. Germline loops: CDR1 SNHLY, CDR2 FYNNEI. In DNA, the CDR3 is TGTGCCAGCCGGGGACAGCCGGGCGGGGATCTATACGAGCAGTACTTC. Translated, it gives CASRGQPGGDLYEQYF.

V gene TRBV14 combines with J gene TRBJ2-1; TRBD2 is a possible D gene (6 bases). This CDR3 has 16 amino acids. Germline V gives CDR1 SGHDN, CDR2 FVKESK. V lost 4 bases and J 8 bases, leaving 21 bases between the germline ends. CDR3 region: CASSPPGTSIYDEQFF. In DNA, the CDR3 is TGTGCCAGCAGCCCGCCCGGCACTAGCATATACGATGAGCAGTTCTTC. The full variable domain, completed using reference TRBV14 and TRBJ2-1, is EAGVTQFPSHSVIEKGQTVTLRCDPISGHDNLYWYRRVMGKEIKFLLHFVKESKQDESGMPNNRFLAERTGGTYSTLKVQPAELEDSGVYFCASSPPGTSIYDEQFFGPGTRLTVL.

The gene calls are TRBV13 and TRBJ1-3; maybe TRBD1 (6 bases). Looked up from germline, CDR1 is PRHDT and CDR2 is FYEKMQ (reference sequence). V was trimmed by 5 bases and J by 0 bases, leaving 20 bases between them. The CDR3 covers 18 residues. CDR3 sequence: CASSRGGARLLSGNTIYF. CDR3 nucleotides: TGTGCCAGCAGCCGGGGGGGGGCTAGACTACTCTCTGGAAACACCATATATTTT.

The chain is built from TRBV14 and TRBJ2-7; TRBD1 might be the D (6 bases). The V and J ends lost 4 bases and 5 bases respectively, with 12 bases between them. CDR1 is SGHDN and CDR2 is FVKESK in the germline V gene. The CDR3 has 13 residues. Written as DNA, the CDR3 is TGTGCCAGCAGCCCGTGGGGGCTAGACGAGCAGTACGTC. The encoded protein is CASSPWGLDEQYV.

This CDR3 reads CASSSTQGPVSDEQFF. The CDR3 DNA is TGCGCCAGCAGCTCCACCCAGGGTCCAGTGTCCGATGAGCAGTTCTTC. V usage is TRBV5-1 and J usage is TRBJ2-1; weak D call: TRBD1 (5 bases). Trimming removed 3 bases at V and 8 bases at J, with 21 bases between. The CDR3 totals 16 residues. Per the germline V gene, CDR1 is SGHRS and CDR2 is YFSETQ.

The V and J genes are TRBV4-2 and TRBJ2-2; D is possibly TRBD2 (5 bases). The CDR3 totals 14 residues. The germline CDR1 and CDR2 sequences are LGHNA and YNFKEQ. Trimming removed 3 bases at V and 5 bases at J, with 10 bases between. The CDR3 DNA follows: TGTGCCAGCAGCCATCTAGCAACAACCGGGGAGCTGTTTTTT. Translation: CASSHLATTGELFF.

The chain employs TRBV27 and TRBJ2-7; TRBD1 matches at 7 bases. The CDR3 runs to 13 residues. Germline CDR1 is MNHEY and CDR2 is SMNVEV (reference sequence). Germline trimming cut 6 bases from V and 7 bases from J; bases unmatched to any gene: 9. CDR3 coding DNA: TGTGCCAGCAGCTATCGACAGGGATGGGAGCAGTACGTC. The encoded protein is CASSYRQGWEQYV.

This clone was observed a few times. The chain joins TRBV29-1 to TRBJ2-5, with D tentatively TRBD1 (5 bases). The closer fit of TRBJ2-7 to the DNA end suggests the J call may be wrong. The CDR3 runs to 16 residues. CDR1 is SQVTM and CDR2 is ANQGSEA in the germline V gene. The CDR3 nucleotides are TGCAGCGTTACCGCTACGGGCAGGACAAACTCCTACGAGCAGTACTTC. Protein product: CSVTATGRTNSYEQYF.

The CDR3 nucleotides are TGTGCCAGCAGCTTGATGGAGGGTGGCTACACCTTC. It yields the protein CASSLMEGGYTF. The chain recombines TRBV5-4 with TRBJ1-2; D uncertain. V lost 1 base to trimming and J lost 7 bases, with 8 bases between them. CDR1 is SGHNT and CDR2 is YYREEE in the germline V gene (reference sequence). This CDR3 is 12 amino acids long.

V gene TRBV7-8 combines with J gene TRBJ1-5; 11 bases are a match to TRBD1. The V gene's germline CDR1 is SGHVS and CDR2 FQNEAQ. The CDR3 covers 16 residues. Trimming took 6 bases from V and 3 from J; bases not matched to a gene: 7. This CDR3 reads CASSFRDRGFNQPQHF. The CDR3 coding sequence is TGTGCCAGCAGTTTCCGGGACAGGGGGTTCAATCAGCCCCAGCATTTT.

V is TRBV29-1 and J is TRBJ1-1, with 11 bases that match TRBD1. Germline V gene data show CDR1 as SQVTM and CDR2 as ANQGSEA. The length of the CDR3 is 14 residues. V trimming: 6 bases; J trimming: 5 bases; junction bases outside the gene matches: 8. The CDR3 region is CSVARDRGVTEAFF. The CDR3, as DNA: TGCAGCGTGGCCCGGGACAGGGGGGTAACTGAAGCTTTCTTT.

This clone was detected once. V gene TRBV5-5 combines with J gene TRBJ1-5; maybe TRBD1 (5 bases). Germline V gives CDR1 SGHKS, CDR2 YYEKEE (reference sequence). V was clipped by 2 bases and J by 0 bases, with 9 bases between them. The CDR3 length is 15 residues. CDR3 sequence (DNA): TGTGCCAGCAGCTTCCGCAGGGATAGCAATCAGCCCCAGCATTTT. Protein sequence: CASSFRRDSNQPQHF.

As DNA, the CDR3 is TGTGCCAGCAGCGCGACTAGGGGGGGAGAGACCCAGTACTTC. Protein: CASSATRGGETQYF. The rearrangement links TRBV11-2 to TRBJ2-5; maybe TRBD2 (7 bases). V was pared by 5 bases and J by 4 bases, with 14 bases between. Germline assignment: CDR1 SGHAT and CDR2 FQNNGV. The CDR3 is made up of 14 amino acids.

This clone has a single count. The J gene is TRBJ2-5, the V gene TRBV9; TRBD2 agrees at 9 bases. V gave up 3 bases and J gave up 5 bases; unmatched junction bases: 11. The germline V gene encodes CDR1 SGDLS and CDR2 YYNGEE. CDR3 length equals 16 residues. The CDR3 DNA reads as TGTGCCAGCAGCGGTCCCTTACTAGCGGGCGGGGAGACCCAGTACTTC. Translated, it gives CASSGPLLAGGETQYF.

This rearrangement joins TRBV7-8 to TRBJ2-1; possible D gene TRBD2, 6 bases. The ends were cut back, 5 bases at V and 10 bases at J, with 21 bases in the middle. CDR1 is SGHVS and CDR2 is FQNEAQ in the germline V gene. CDR3 size: 15 residues. The CDR3 loop is CASSKQTGPGVEQFF. The DNA of the CDR3 is TGTGCCAGCAGCAAACAAACGGGTCCGGGGGTCGAGCAGTTCTTC.

The chain recombines TRBV29-1 with TRBJ2-3; 8 bases match TRBD2. The length of the CDR3 is 15 residues. CDR1 and CDR2 from the germline V gene are SQVTM and ANQGSEA. With 1 base clipped from V and 4 bases from J, the junction kept 7 bases outside the gene matches. The CDR3 is CSVEGLAGGSDTQYF. In DNA form, the CDR3 reads TGCAGCGTTGAAGGTCTAGCGGGTGGGTCAGATACGCAGTATTTT.

The chain employs TRBV4-3 and TRBJ1-2, with D possibly matching TRBD1 (6 bases). The CDR3 covers 15 residues. Germline CDR1 and CDR2: LGHNA and YSLEER. With 5 bases removed from V and 6 bases from J, the gap between germline ends came to 19 bases. For the CDR3, the DNA is TGCGCCAGCAGCTTTACCAGGGGTCGGAAGGATGGCTACACCTTC. Translated, it gives CASSFTRGRKDGYTF.

The V call is TRBV12-2, the J call TRBJ2-5; the tabulated D call, TRBD2, remains unverified against the DNA. TRBV12-2 is listed as a pseudogene. The CDR3 contains 16 residues. Here the CDR3 DNA reads TGTGCAAGTCGCCCCGGGGGAACTAGCGTGCAAGAGACCCAGTACTTC. Encoded protein: CASRPGGTSVQETQYF.

This CDR3 reads CASSFDAAGESAYGYTF. The CDR3 DNA is TGTGCCAGCAGCTTTGATGCAGCAGGGGAAAGTGCCTATGGCTACACCTTC. The chain carries TRBV5-4 and TRBJ1-2; TRBD1 is a possible D gene (6 bases). Germline V gives CDR1 SGHNT, CDR2 YYREEE (reference sequence). V was cut by 2 bases and J by 4 bases, with 21 bases left in between. The CDR3 runs to 17 residues. Full variable domain (missing parts from reference TRBV5-4 and TRBJ1-2): ETGVTQSPTHLIKTRGQQVTLRCSSQSGHNTVSWYQQALGQGPQFIFQYYREEENGRGNFPPRFSGLQFPNYSSELNVNALELDDSALYLCASSFDAAGESAYGYTFGSGTRLTVV.

V gene TRBV7-9 combines with J gene TRBJ2-7; 7 bases fit TRBD1. Germline V gene data show CDR1 as SEHNR and CDR2 as FQNEAQ (reference sequence). The V segment lost 3 bases and the J segment 0 bases; nucleotides outside the gene matches: 8. CDR3 length equals 16 residues. CDR3 sequence reads: CASSFGRGQTSYEQYF. CDR3 nucleotide sequence: TGTGCCAGCAGCTTTGGTAGGGGACAGACCTCCTACGAGCAGTACTTC.